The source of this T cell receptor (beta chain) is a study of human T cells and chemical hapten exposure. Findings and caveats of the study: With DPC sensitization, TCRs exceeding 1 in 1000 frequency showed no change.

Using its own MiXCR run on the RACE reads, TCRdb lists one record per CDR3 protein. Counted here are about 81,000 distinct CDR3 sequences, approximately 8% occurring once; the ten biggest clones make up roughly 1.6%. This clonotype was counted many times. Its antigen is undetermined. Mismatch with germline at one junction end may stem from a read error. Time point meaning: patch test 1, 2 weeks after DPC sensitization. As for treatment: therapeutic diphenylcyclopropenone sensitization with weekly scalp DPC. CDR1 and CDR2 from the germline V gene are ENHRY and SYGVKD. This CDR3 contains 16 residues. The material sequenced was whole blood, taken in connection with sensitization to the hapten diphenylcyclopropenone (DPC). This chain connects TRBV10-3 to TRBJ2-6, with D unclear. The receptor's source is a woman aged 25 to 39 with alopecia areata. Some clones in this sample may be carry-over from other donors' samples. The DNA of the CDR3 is TGTGCCATCAGTGAGTCTATGGGCTCTTGGGCCAACGTCCTGACTTTC. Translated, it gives CAISESMGSWANVLTF.